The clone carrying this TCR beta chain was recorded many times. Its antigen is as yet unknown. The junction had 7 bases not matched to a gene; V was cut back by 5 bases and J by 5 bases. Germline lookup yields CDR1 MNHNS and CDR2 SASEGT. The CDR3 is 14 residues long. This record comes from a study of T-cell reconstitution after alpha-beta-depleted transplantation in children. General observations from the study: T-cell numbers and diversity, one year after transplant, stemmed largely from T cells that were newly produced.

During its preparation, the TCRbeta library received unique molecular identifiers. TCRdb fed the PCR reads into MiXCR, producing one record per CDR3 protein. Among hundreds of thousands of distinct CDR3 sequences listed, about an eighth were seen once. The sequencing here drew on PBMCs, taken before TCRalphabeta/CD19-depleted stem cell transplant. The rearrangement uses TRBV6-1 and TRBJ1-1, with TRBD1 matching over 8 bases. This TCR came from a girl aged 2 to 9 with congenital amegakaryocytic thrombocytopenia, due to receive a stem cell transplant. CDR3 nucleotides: TGTGCCAGCAGTCAAACAGGGGGGATAACTGAAGCTTTCTTT. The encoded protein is CASSQTGGITEAFF.